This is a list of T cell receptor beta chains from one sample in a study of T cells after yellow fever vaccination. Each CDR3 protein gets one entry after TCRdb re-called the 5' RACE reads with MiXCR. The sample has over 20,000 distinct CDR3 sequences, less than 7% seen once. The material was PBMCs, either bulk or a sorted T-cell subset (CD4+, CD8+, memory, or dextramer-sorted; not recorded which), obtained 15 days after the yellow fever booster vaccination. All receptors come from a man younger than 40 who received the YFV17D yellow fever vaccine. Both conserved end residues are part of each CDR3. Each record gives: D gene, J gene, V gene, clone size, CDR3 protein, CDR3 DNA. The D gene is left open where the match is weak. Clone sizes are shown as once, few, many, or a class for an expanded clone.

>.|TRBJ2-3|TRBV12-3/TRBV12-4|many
CASSRGLTDTQYF
TGTGCCAGCAGTAGAGGGCTCACAGATACGCAGTATTTT
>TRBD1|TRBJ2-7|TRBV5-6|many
CASSPQGANYEQYF
TGTGCCAGCAGCCCACAGGGGGCTAACTACGAGCAGTACTTC
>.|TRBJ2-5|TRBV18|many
CASSPGGSVGETQYF
TGTGCCAGCTCACCAGGCGGGTCCGTGGGGGAGACCCAGTACTTC
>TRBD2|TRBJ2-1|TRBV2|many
CASKGGTSSYNEQFF
TGTGCCAGCAAGGGAGGGACTAGCTCCTACAATGAGCAGTTCTTC
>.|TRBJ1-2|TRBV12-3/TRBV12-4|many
CASSFGQGIGGYTF
TGTGCCAGCAGTTTCGGGCAGGGAATAGGAGGCTACACCTTC
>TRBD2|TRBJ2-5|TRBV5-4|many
CASSLEWREQETQYF
TGTGCCAGCAGCTTGGAGTGGCGGGAGCAAGAGACCCAGTACTTC
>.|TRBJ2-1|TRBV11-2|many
CASSLDTNNEQFF
TGTGCCAGCAGCTTAGACACAAACAATGAGCAGTTCTTC
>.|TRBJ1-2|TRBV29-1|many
CSASVGANGYTF
TGCAGCGCATCTGTGGGGGCGAACGGCTACACCTTC
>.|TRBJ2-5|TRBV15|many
CATSRAGYQETQYF
TGTGCCACCAGCAGAGCGGGCTACCAAGAGACCCAGTACTTC
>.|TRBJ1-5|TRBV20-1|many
CSATSGSRGHQPQHF
TGCAGTGCTACATCAGGGTCCAGGGGCCATCAGCCCCAGCATTTT
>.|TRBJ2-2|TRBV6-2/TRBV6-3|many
CASIHGPGGTGELFF
TGTGCCAGCATCCACGGGCCTGGCGGGACCGGGGAGCTGTTTTTT
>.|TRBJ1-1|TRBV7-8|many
CASSPQTRDMNTEAFF
TGTGCCAGCAGCCCACAAACCAGGGACATGAACACTGAAGCTTTCTTT
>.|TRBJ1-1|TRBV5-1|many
CASSLGTEIEAFF
TGCGCCAGCAGCTTGGGTACGGAGATCGAAGCTTTCTTT
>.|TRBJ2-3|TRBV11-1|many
CASSQRNRVEYTDTQYF
TGTGCCAGCAGCCAGCGTAACAGGGTCGAGTACACAGATACGCAGTATTTT
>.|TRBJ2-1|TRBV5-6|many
CASSYDRPNNEQFF
TGTGCCAGCAGCTACGACAGACCTAACAATGAGCAGTTCTTC
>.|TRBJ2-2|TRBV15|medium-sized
CATSNAGELFF
TGTGCCACCAGCAATGCCGGGGAGCTGTTTTTT
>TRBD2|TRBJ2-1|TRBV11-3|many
CASSSGLADYNEQFF
TGTGCCAGCAGCTCGGGACTAGCGGACTACAATGAGCAGTTCTTC
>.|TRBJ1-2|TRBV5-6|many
CASSDGNIYGYTF
TGTGCCAGCAGCGACGGGAATATCTATGGCTACACCTTC
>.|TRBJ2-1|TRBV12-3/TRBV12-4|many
CASSLGTFYNEQFF
TGTGCCAGCAGTCTCGGGACTTTCTACAATGAGCAGTTCTTC
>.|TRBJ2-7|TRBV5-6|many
CASSLSYGSVYEQYF
TGTGCCAGCAGCTTGAGTTATGGGAGTGTCTACGAGCAGTACTTC
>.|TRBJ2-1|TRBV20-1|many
CSAREPNRGNEQFF
TGCAGTGCTAGAGAGCCGAATAGGGGGAATGAGCAGTTCTTC
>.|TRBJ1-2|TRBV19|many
CASTRPPGIGYTF
TGTGCCAGTACCCGCCCGCCGGGTATCGGGTACACCTTC